Shown below are 20 T cell receptor beta chains from a single sample sequenced in a study of blood T cell repertoires in COVID-19. Only in-frame clones appear in the TCRdb table, and some are missing; sequencing was by immunoSEQ multiplex PCR. Among 85,000 to 120,000 clones listed, about 84% were seen once. Sequenced sample: peripheral blood. These receptor sequences come from a woman aged 60-70 years with acute or convalescent COVID-19.

The chain uses TRBV15 and TRBJ1-4; D ambiguous. The V end lost 1 base, the J end lost 7 bases, and 7 bases lay between the germline ends. The length of the CDR3 is 13 residues. Germline CDR1 and CDR2: LNHNV and YYDKDF (reference sequence). The CDR3 DNA sequence: TGTGCCACCAGCAGAGTGTTGAGTGAAAAACTGTTTTTT. Amino acid sequence: CATSRVLSEKLFF.

This clone has just one count. The chain uses TRBV3-1 (or the pseudogene TRBV3-2) and TRBJ2-7; D is unresolved. The CDR3 runs to 14 residues. Germline lookup yields CDR1 LGHDT and CDR2 YNNKEL (reference sequence). V lost 6 bases, J lost 6 bases, and 18 bases lay in between. CDR3 residues: CASSPFVLSGEQYF. The CDR3 DNA is TGTGCCAGCAGTCCCTTTGTGCTTAGTGGCGAGCAGTACTTC.

The V and J genes are TRBV6-6 and TRBJ2-1, with 10 bases that match TRBD2. V trimming: 0 bases; J trimming: 7 bases; junction bases outside the gene matches: 3. Germline V gene data show CDR1 as MNHNY and CDR2 as SVGAGI (reference sequence). The CDR3 covers 15 residues. CDR3 sequence reads: CASSYSSSGRNEQFF. The CDR3 DNA is TGTGCCAGCAGTTACTCTTCTAGCGGGAGAAATGAGCAGTTCTTC.

V and J are TRBV2 and TRBJ1-2; 11 nucleotides line up with TRBD1. The trim removed 6 bases at V and 6 bases at J, leaving 9 bases unmatched. This CDR3 region has 15 residues. The V gene's germline CDR1 is SNHLY and CDR2 FYNNEI. The CDR3 region has the DNA TGTGCCAGCAGAGGACAGGGGGCGATTATCAATGGCTACACCTTC. This translates into CASRGQGAIINGYTF. The full variable domain, with the rest looked up from reference TRBV2 and TRBJ1-2, is EPEVTQTPSHQVTQMGQEVILRCVPISNHLYFYWYRQILGQKVEFLVSFYNNEISEKSEIFDDQFSVERPDGSNFTLKIRSTKLEDSAMYFCASRGQGAIINGYTFGSGTRLTVV.

This rearrangement joins TRBV5-1 to TRBJ1-6; 7 nucleotides match TRBD1. Trimming took 4 bases from V and 6 from J; bases not matched to a gene: 4. Germline V gives CDR1 SGHRS, CDR2 YFSETQ. CDR3 length: 14 residues. The CDR3 is CASSARDSNSPLHF. The CDR3, as DNA: TGCGCCAGCAGCGCCCGGGACAGTAATTCACCCCTCCACTTT.

The V gene is TRBV28, the J gene TRBJ2-2, with D perhaps TRBD2 (5 bases). Per germline, CDR1 MDHEN and CDR2 SYDVKM. The CDR3 loop spans 14 amino acids. The V end was cut by 2 bases, the J end by 17 bases, with 21 bases between. CDR3 residues: CASSLTQGWEPRFF. The CDR3 DNA reads as TGTGCCAGCAGTTTAACCCAAGGATGGGAGCCCCGTTTTTTT.

The rearrangement joins TRBV27 to TRBJ1-5; 8 bases agree with TRBD1. This CDR3 has 17 amino acids. Per germline, CDR1 MNHEY and CDR2 SMNVEV (reference sequence). The V and J ends lost 5 bases and 1 base, in that order; junction bases with no gene match: 10. CDR3 nucleotide sequence: TGTGCCAGCAGTCCCTCCTCCTGGACAGGGAGCAATCAGCCCCAGCATTTT. Residues: CASSPSSWTGSNQPQHF.

This clone was picked up one time. The chain carries TRBV7-2 and TRBJ2-1; D ambiguous. Trimming took 5 bases from V and 0 from J, leaving 8 bases between them. Germline V lookup: CDR1 SGHTA, CDR2 FQGNSA. This CDR3 contains 14 residues. CDR3 sequence reads: CASSQLSSYNEQFF. Written as DNA, the CDR3 is TGTGCCAGCAGCCAACTGAGCTCCTACAATGAGCAGTTCTTC. Full variable domain (remainder filled in from reference TRBV7-2 and TRBJ2-1): GAGVSQSPSNKVTEKGKDVELRCDPISGHTALYWYRQSLGQGLEFLIYFQGNSAPDKSGLPSDRFSAERTGGSVSTLTIQRTQQEDSAVYLCASSQLSSYNEQFFGPGTRLTVL.

This clone was recorded a few times. The gene calls are TRBV3-1 (or the pseudogene TRBV3-2) and TRBJ1-2; 7 bases map to TRBD1. The CDR3 has 14 residues. Germline V gene lookup returns CDR1 LGHDT and CDR2 YNNKEL (reference sequence). Unmatched junction bases numbered 5, after V lost 0 bases and J lost 7 bases. The CDR3 loop reads CASSQDGTARGYTF. The CDR3 DNA is TGTGCCAGCAGCCAAGACGGGACAGCCCGTGGCTACACCTTC.

The chain combines TRBV11-2 with TRBJ2-2; a possible D gene is TRBD2 (5 bases). The germline gives CDR1 SGHAT, CDR2 FQNNGV. V lost 2 bases and J lost 1, with 14 bases in between. The CDR3 totals 17 residues. CDR3 sequence: CASSLTAWGVNTGELFF. For the CDR3, the DNA is TGTGCCAGCAGCTTAACGGCGTGGGGAGTGAACACCGGGGAGCTGTTTTTT. The full variable domain, in which reference TRBV11-2 and TRBJ2-2 provide the parts outside the CDR3, is EAGVAQSPRYKIIEKRQSVAFWCNPISGHATLYWYQQILGQGPKLLIQFQNNGVVDDSQLPKDRFSAERLKGVDSTLKIQPAKLEDSAVYLCASSLTAWGVNTGELFFGEGSRLTVL.

This clone was counted a few times. This chain links TRBV19 with TRBJ2-3; TRBD2 aligns across 8 bases. Germline V lookup: CDR1 LNHDA, CDR2 SQIVND (reference sequence). The CDR3 sequence is 14 residues long. V lost 8 bases to trimming and J lost 2 bases; unmatched junction nucleotides: 6. CDR3 amino acids: CASGLAGLTDTQYF. CDR3 coding DNA: TGTGCCAGTGGATTAGCGGGACTCACAGATACGCAGTATTTT.

The rearrangement joins TRBV9 to TRBJ1-1; 7 nucleotides line up with TRBD1. Germline CDR1 SGDLS, CDR2 YYNGEE. The CDR3 runs 13 residues. The V gene end was trimmed by 3 bases and the J gene end by 3 bases; junction bases not matched to a gene: 2. CDR3 sequence reads: CASSGQGDTEAFF. The CDR3 DNA reads TGTGCCAGCAGCGGACAGGGAGACACTGAAGCTTTCTTT.

The CDR3 sequence is CASSLLAEGTNYGYTF. The CDR3 DNA reads as TGTGCCAGCAGCTTGTTGGCGGAGGGGACTAACTATGGCTACACCTTC. The V gene is TRBV5-6, the J gene TRBJ1-2; D might be TRBD1 (5 bases). Germline CDR1 reads SGHDT; CDR2 reads YYEEEE. V shed 1 base and J shed 0 bases, with 13 bases lying between them. This CDR3 is built from 16 residues.

The rearrangement joins TRBV19 to TRBJ1-2; D perhaps matches TRBD1 (5 bases). Per the germline V gene, CDR1 is LNHDA and CDR2 is SQIVND (reference sequence). Trimming took off 6 bases at V and 2 bases at J, with 19 bases between the two ends. This CDR3 contains 16 residues. CDR3 loop: CASSTQPQGANYGYTF. The CDR3 region has the DNA TGTGCCAGTAGCACCCAACCCCAAGGGGCAAACTATGGCTACACCTTC.

This rearrangement joins TRBV28 to TRBJ2-3; 11 bases are shared with TRBD2. The J segment lost 2 bases and the V segment lost 7 bases, leaving 11 bases of the junction unmatched. The CDR3 is 17 amino acids. Germline V gives CDR1 MDHEN, CDR2 SYDVKM. The CDR3 sequence is CASKKHGTSGFTDTQYF. The CDR3 nucleotides are TGTGCCAGCAAAAAACATGGGACTAGCGGATTCACAGATACGCAGTATTTT.

V gene TRBV6-2 or TRBV6-3 combines with J gene TRBJ1-1, with unresolved D. Germline CDR1 reads MNHEY; CDR2 reads SVGEGT. This CDR3 spans 15 amino acids. Trimming removed 4 bases from V and 3 bases from J, with 15 bases in between. The CDR3 DNA follows: TGTGCCAGCAGTTCCCCGGGAGGTTCGTACACTGAAGCTTTCTTT. Translated: CASSSPGGSYTEAFF.

The chain employs TRBV25-1 and TRBJ2-3, with D maybe TRBD2 (7 bases). The V gene lost 6 bases and the J gene lost 6 bases, with 16 bases spanning the gap. The CDR3 contains 14 residues. Germline values: CDR1 MGHDK, CDR2 SYGVNS. The CDR3: CASRRVGGLDTQYF. CDR3 in DNA: TGTGCCAGCAGGAGGGTCGGGGGGCTCGATACGCAGTATTTT.

V is TRBV5-6 and J is TRBJ1-2, with D maybe TRBD1 (6 bases). Between the trimmed V and J ends, which lost 4 bases and 4 bases, there was a span of 17 bases. CDR1 SGHDT and CDR2 YYEEEE come from the germline V gene. CDR3 length: 15 residues. The CDR3 DNA reads TGTGCCAGCAGCGAGACAGGCCATCTGGGCTATGGCTACACCTTC. Translation: CASSETGHLGYGYTF.

The J gene is TRBJ2-2, the V gene TRBV4-2; TRBD1 is a possible D gene (6 bases). Germline assignment: CDR1 LGHNA and CDR2 YNFKEQ. This CDR3 spans 16 amino acids. Trimming left V 2 bases short and J 2 bases short, with 12 bases between. DNA for the CDR3: TGTGCCAGCAGCCAAAATACAGGGCCTAACACCGGGGAGCTGTTTTTT. Translated: CASSQNTGPNTGELFF.

The chain joins TRBV7-2 to TRBJ2-3; 10 bases match TRBD2. Germline CDR1 is SGHTA and CDR2 is FQGNSA. V shed 6 bases, J shed 1 base, and the junction held 4 bases outside the gene matches. The CDR3 extends over 15 amino acids. The CDR3 coding sequence is TGTGCCAGCAGTAGAGCGGGGGGGGGCACAGATACGCAGTATTTT. It translates to CASSRAGGGTDTQYF.